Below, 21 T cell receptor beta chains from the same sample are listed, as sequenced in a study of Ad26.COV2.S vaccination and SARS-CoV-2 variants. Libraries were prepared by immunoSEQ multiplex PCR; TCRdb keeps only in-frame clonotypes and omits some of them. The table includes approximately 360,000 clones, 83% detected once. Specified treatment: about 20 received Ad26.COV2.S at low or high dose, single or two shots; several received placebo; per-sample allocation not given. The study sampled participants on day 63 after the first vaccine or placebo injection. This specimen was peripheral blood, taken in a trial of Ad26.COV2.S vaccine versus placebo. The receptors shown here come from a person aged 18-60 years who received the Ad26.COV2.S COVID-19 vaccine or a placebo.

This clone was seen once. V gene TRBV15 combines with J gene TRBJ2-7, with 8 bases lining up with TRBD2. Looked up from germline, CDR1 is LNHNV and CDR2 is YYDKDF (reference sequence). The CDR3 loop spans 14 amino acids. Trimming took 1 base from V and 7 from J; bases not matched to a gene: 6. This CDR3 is CATSRAGTRGEQYF. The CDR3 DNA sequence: TGTGCCACCAGCAGAGCCGGGACTAGGGGAGAGCAGTACTTC.

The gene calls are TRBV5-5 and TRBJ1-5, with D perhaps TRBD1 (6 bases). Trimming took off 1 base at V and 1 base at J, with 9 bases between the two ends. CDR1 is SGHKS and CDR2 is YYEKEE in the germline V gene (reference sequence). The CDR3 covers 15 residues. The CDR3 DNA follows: TGTGCCAGCAGCTTGCGGGGGGCGAGCAATCAGCCCCAGCATTTT. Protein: CASSLRGASNQPQHF.

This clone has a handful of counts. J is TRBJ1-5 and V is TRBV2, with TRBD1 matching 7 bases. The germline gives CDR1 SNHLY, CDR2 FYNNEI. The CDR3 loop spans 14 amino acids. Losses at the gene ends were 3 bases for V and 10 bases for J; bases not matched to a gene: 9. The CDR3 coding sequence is TGTGCCAGCAGTGAGACAGGGCGGAAACGTCCCCAGCATTTT. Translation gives CASSETGRKRPQHF.

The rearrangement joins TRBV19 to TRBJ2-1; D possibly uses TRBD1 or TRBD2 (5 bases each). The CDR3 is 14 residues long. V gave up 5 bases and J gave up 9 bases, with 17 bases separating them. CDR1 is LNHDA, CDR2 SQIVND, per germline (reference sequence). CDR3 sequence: CASSPGTVWIEQFF. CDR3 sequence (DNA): TGTGCCAGTAGTCCCGGGACGGTATGGATTGAGCAGTTCTTC.

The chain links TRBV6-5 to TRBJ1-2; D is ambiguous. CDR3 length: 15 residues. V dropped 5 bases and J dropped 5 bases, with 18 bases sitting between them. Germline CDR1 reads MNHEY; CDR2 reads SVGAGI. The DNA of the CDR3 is TGTGCCAGCAGTCGGACCGAGCTTTTGATTTATGGCTACACCTTC. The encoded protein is CASSRTELLIYGYTF.

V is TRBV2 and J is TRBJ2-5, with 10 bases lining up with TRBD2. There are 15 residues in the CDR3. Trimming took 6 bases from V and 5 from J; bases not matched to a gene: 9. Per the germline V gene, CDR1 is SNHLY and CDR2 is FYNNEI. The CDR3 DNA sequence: TGTGCCAGCAGAGATAGCGGGAGGCGGCGGGAGACCCAGTACTTC. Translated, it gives CASRDSGRRRETQYF.

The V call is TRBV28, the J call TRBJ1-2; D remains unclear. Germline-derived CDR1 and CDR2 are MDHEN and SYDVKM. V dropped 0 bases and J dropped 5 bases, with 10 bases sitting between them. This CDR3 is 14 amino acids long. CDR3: CASSLWGSVYGYTF. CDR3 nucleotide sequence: TGTGCCAGCAGTTTATGGGGATCCGTTTATGGCTACACCTTC.

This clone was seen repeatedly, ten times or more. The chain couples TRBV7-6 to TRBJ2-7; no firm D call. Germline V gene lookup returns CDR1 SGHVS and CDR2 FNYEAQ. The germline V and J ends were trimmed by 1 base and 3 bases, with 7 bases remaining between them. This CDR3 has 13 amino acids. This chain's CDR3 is CASSLGPNYEQYF. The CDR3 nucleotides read TGTGCCAGCAGCTTAGGACCTAACTACGAGCAGTACTTC.

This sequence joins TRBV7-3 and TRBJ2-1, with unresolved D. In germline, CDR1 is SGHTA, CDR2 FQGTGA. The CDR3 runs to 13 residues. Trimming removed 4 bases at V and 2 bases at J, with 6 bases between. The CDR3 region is CASSSPPYNEQFF. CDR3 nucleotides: TGTGCCAGCAGCTCTCCCCCCTACAATGAGCAGTTCTTC.

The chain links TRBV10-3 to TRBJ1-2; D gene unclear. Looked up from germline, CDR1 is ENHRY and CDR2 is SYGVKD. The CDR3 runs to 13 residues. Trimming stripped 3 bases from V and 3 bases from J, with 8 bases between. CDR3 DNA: TGTGCCATCAGTGACCCACGCTACTATGGCTACACCTTC. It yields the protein CAISDPRYYGYTF.

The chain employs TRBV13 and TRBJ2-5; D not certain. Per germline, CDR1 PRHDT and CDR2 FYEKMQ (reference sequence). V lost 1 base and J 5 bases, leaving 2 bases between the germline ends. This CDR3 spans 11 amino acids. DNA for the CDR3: TGTGCCAGCAGCTTAGACGAGACCCAGTACTTC. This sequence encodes CASSLDETQYF.

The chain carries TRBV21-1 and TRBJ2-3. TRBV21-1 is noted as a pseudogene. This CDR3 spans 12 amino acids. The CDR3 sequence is CASSKSTDTQYF. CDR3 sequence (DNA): TGTGCCAGCAGCAAAAGCACAGATACGCAGTATTTT.

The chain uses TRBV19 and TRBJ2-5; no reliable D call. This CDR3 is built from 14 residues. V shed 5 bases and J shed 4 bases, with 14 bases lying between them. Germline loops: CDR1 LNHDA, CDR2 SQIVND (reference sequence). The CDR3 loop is CASSPLHVRETQYF. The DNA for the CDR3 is TGTGCCAGTAGTCCACTACACGTACGAGAGACCCAGTACTTC. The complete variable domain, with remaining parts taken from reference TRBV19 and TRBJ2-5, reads DGGITQSPKYLFRKEGQNVTLSCEQNLNHDAMYWYRQDPGQGLRLIYYSQIVNDFQKGDIAEGYSVSREKKESFPLTVTSAQKNPTAFYLCASSPLHVRETQYFGPGTRLLVL.

CDR3 bases: TGTGCCAGCAGCCCACTAAGTGGAGGACAGGCTTTCTTT. It is translated as CASSPLSGGQAFF. The gene calls are TRBV3-1 (or the pseudogene TRBV3-2) and TRBJ1-1, with D perhaps matching TRBD1 (6 bases). The V gene lost 4 bases and the J gene lost 11 bases, with 17 bases spanning the gap. The germline CDR1 and CDR2 sequences are LGHDT and YNNKEL (reference sequence). The CDR3 runs 13 residues.

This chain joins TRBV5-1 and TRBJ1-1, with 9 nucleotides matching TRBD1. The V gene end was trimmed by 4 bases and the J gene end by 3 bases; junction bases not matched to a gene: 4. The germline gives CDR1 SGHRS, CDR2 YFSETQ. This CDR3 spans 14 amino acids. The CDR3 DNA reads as TGCGCCAGCAGCCGGGGACAGGGTTACACTGAAGCTTTCTTT. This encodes CASSRGQGYTEAFF.

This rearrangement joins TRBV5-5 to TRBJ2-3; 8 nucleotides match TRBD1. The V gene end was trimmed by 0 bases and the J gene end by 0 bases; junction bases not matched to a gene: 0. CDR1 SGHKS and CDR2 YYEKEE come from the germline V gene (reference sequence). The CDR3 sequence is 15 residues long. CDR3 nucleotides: TGTGCCAGCAGCTTGGGGGACAGGAGCACAGATACGCAGTATTTT. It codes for CASSLGDRSTDTQYF.

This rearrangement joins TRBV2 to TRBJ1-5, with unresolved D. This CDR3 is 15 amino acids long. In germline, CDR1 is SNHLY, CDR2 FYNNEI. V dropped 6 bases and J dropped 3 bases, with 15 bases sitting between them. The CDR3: CASRRALPSNQPQHF. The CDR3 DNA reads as TGTGCCAGCAGGAGGGCTCTCCCGTCCAATCAGCCCCAGCATTTT.

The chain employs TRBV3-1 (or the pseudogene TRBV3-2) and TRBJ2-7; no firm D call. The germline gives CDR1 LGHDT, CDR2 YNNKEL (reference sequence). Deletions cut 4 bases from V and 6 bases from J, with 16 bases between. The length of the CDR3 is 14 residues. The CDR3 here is CASSPSWIDREQYF. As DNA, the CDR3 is TGTGCCAGCAGCCCTTCCTGGATTGACCGCGAGCAGTACTTC.

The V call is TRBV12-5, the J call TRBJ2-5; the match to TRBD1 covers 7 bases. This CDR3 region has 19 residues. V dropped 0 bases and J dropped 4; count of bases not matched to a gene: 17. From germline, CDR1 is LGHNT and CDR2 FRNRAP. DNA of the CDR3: TGTGCTAGTGGTTTGGTAAATGACGGTGTGACCTCAGGGGGAGAGACCCAGTACTTC. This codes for CASGLVNDGVTSGGETQYF. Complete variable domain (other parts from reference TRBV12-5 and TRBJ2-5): DARVTQTPRHKVTEMGQEVTMRCQPILGHNTVFWYRQTMMQGLELLAYFRNRAPLDDSGMPKDRFSAEMPDATLATLKIQPSEPRDSAVYFCASGLVNDGVTSGGETQYFGPGTRLLVL.

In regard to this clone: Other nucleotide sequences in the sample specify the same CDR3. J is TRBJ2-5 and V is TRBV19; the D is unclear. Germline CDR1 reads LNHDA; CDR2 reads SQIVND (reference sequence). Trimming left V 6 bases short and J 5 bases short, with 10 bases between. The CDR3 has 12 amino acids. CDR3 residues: CASRQVGETQYF. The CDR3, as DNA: TGTGCCAGTAGGCAGGTAGGGGAGACCCAGTACTTC.

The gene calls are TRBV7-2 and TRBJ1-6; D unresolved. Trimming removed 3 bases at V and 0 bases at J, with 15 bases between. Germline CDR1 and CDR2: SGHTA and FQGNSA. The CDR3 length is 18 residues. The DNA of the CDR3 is TGTGCCAGCAGCTTTCTGGGCTCATCGAGCTCCTATAATTCACCCCTCCACTTT. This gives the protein CASSFLGSSSSYNSPLHF.